Below, 22 T cell receptor beta chains from the same sample are listed, as sequenced in a study of post-analysis software for immune sequencing data. The study's findings and limits: About 5 TRBV segments were significantly more frequent in patients than in controls. TRBV5-6, TRBV5-1 and TRBV20-1 were among these segments.

Every TCR beta cDNA library bore unique molecular identifiers. TCRdb re-called the PCR reads through MiXCR, storing one row per CDR3 protein. The repertoire holds about 260,000 distinct CDR3 sequences, with 36% as singletons. These receptors lack a known antigen. The specimen sequenced was blood. These receptors originate from a girl aged 10-17 years with multiple sclerosis.

This clonotype was seen only a few times. This sequence joins TRBV7-9 and TRBJ2-2; D possibly matches TRBD1 or TRBD2 (5 bases each). CDR1 is SEHNR, CDR2 FQNEAQ, per germline (reference sequence). This CDR3 is built from 16 residues. V was clipped by 4 bases and J by 0 bases, with 12 bases between them. This CDR3 is CASSWDPETNTGELFF. DNA for the CDR3: TGTGCCAGCAGCTGGGACCCGGAGACGAACACCGGGGAGCTGTTTTTT.

About this clonotype itself: Germline and junction disagree at one end, which may indicate a read error. The CDR3 sequence is CSGITGGPNTEAFF. The CDR3 DNA follows: TGCAGCGGAATAACAGGGGGCCCGAACACTGAGGCTTTCTTT. The rearrangement uses TRBV29-1 and TRBJ1-1; 9 positions match TRBD1. This CDR3 is 14 amino acids long. Germline values: CDR1 SQVTM, CDR2 ANQGSEA.

This clonotype was observed many times. The rearrangement uses TRBV20-1 and TRBJ2-1; 8 bases align to TRBD2. The CDR3 spans 14 residues. V lost 6 bases to trimming and J lost 3 bases; unmatched junction nucleotides: 7. Per germline, CDR1 DFQATT and CDR2 SNEGSKA (reference sequence). Written as DNA, the CDR3 is TGCAGTGCATCGCGGGGGGCCTTCTACAATGAGCAGTTCTTC. As protein: CSASRGAFYNEQFF.

Regarding this clonotype: Because the CDR3 is missing its conserved closing phenylalanine or tryptophan, this is likely a read error. No DNA is shown, since the ends of the CDR3 on it are uncertain; the CDR3 is the one TCRdb lists. The chain has TRBV20-1 and TRBJ1-4. The V gene's germline CDR1 is DFQATT and CDR2 SNEGSKA (reference sequence). The CDR3 region is 14 residues in length, termini included. Here the CDR3 reads CSATRTDSNEKRFC.

The J gene is TRBJ1-2, the V gene TRBV2, with 8 bases that match TRBD1. The CDR3 consists of 18 residues. Trimming removed 0 bases from V and 6 bases from J; junction bases left unmatched: 15. Germline values: CDR1 SNHLY, CDR2 FYNNEI. The CDR3 DNA is TGTGCCAGCAGTGAAGCTACGGACAGGGTCCCTGGTTCGGATGGCTACACCTTC. The encoded protein is CASSEATDRVPGSDGYTF.

This clonotype was counted many times. The CDR3 DNA reads TGTGCCAGCAGCCAAGGTATAGCCCGCCAGGATACGCAGTATTTT. Translating it yields CASSQGIARQDTQYF. The chain joins TRBV14 to TRBJ2-3, with unresolved D. Germline V CDR1 and CDR2: SGHDN, FVKESK. This CDR3 comprises 15 residues. The V end was cut by 1 base, the J end by 6 bases, with 14 bases between.

This clonotype was counted ten times or more. This chain connects TRBV12-3 or TRBV12-4 to TRBJ2-3, with TRBD1 matching over 10 bases. CDR3 length equals 15 residues. Trimming at V came to 5 bases and at J to 6 bases, leaving 8 bases not matched to a gene. The CDR3 bases are TGTGCCAGCAGTCCGCGGACAGGGGGTAGGGATACGCAGTATTTT. Amino acid sequence: CASSPRTGGRDTQYF.

The J gene is TRBJ2-7, the V gene TRBV20-1; D remains ambiguous. This CDR3 has 9 amino acids. Germline V gives CDR1 DFQATT, CDR2 SNEGSKA (reference sequence). Trimming left V 1 base short and J 6 bases short, with 1 base between. CDR3 sequence: CSARGEQYF. The CDR3 DNA follows: TGCAGTGCTAGAGGCGAGCAGTACTTC.

The chain links TRBV6-1 to TRBJ1-1, with TRBD1 as a possible D gene (6 bases). V lost 6 bases to trimming and J lost 3 bases, with 11 bases between them. The CDR3 is made up of 13 amino acids. Germline V gene data show CDR1 as MNHNS and CDR2 as SASEGT. The CDR3 protein is CASRLQGDTEAFF. CDR3 nucleotide sequence: TGTGCCAGCAGGCTACAGGGAGACACTGAAGCTTTCTTT.

This clonotype was counted many times. This chain connects TRBV12-3 or TRBV12-4 to TRBJ1-2, with TRBD1 matching over 9 bases. This CDR3 has 16 amino acids. J lost 6 bases, V lost 0 bases, and 8 bases had no gene match. The CDR3 spells CASSLALSGQGNGYTF. DNA of the CDR3: TGTGCCAGCAGTTTAGCGCTCTCCGGACAGGGGAATGGCTACACCTTC.

This clonotype has a count of ten or more. The chain recombines TRBV6-5 with TRBJ1-2, with D possibly being TRBD1 (5 bases). CDR1 is MNHEY and CDR2 is SVGAGI in the germline V gene. The CDR3 is 12 amino acids. V lost 11 bases to trimming and J lost 8 bases, with 18 bases between them. This CDR3 is CAAAQGRDGYTF. The DNA of the CDR3 is TGTGCCGCAGCCCAGGGCCGTGACGGCTACACCTTC.

This clonotype showed up many times. This chain joins TRBV10-1 and TRBJ2-5; weak D call: TRBD2 (5 bases). V was shortened by 6 bases and J by 2 bases, with 10 bases between the two germline ends. Per the germline V gene, CDR1 is WNHNN and CDR2 is SYGVQD (reference sequence). The CDR3 loop spans 13 amino acids. The CDR3 loop reads CASSGNIQETQYF. The CDR3 DNA sequence: TGCGCCAGCAGCGGGAACATACAAGAGACCCAGTACTTC.

This clonotype was observed at least ten times. The chain combines TRBV28 with TRBJ2-1; 7 bases line up with TRBD1. The junction had 5 bases not matched to a gene; V was cut back by 4 bases and J by 2 bases. The CDR3 has 15 amino acids. Germline CDR1 and CDR2: MDHEN and SYDVKM. CDR3 DNA sequence: TGTGCCAGCAGTTCTTCAGGGACAGCCTACAATGAGCAGTTCTTC. It is translated as CASSSSGTAYNEQFF. Based on the CDR3 plus reference TRBV28 and TRBJ2-1, the full variable domain is DVKVTQSSRYLVKRTGEKVFLECVQDMDHENMFWYRQDPGLGLRLIYFSYDVKMKEKGDIPEGYSVSREKKERFSLILESASTNQTSMYLCASSSSGTAYNEQFFGPGTRLTVL.

This clonotype came up a few times. The chain couples TRBV18 to TRBJ1-1; maybe TRBD1 (5 bases). V was clipped by 2 bases and J by 4 bases, with 11 bases between them. The CDR3 length is 14 residues. Germline V gene data show CDR1 as KGHSH and CDR2 as LQKENI. CDR3 nucleotide sequence: TGTGCCAGCTCACCAAGGGGAGAGAGCACTGAAGCTTTCTTT. Its translation is CASSPRGESTEAFF.

This clonotype was seen many times. The J gene is TRBJ2-4, the V gene TRBV6-2 or TRBV6-3; D call uncertain. Germline values: CDR1 MNHEY, CDR2 SVGEGT. The CDR3 has 17 amino acids. The V gene lost 0 bases and the J gene lost 1 base, with 13 bases spanning the gap. The CDR3 region is CASSYSITSWAKNIQYF. The DNA of the CDR3 is TGTGCCAGCAGTTACTCGATTACGAGCTGGGCCAAAAACATTCAGTACTTC.

This clonotype has a handful of counts. The chain couples TRBV28 to TRBJ1-1, with TRBD1 identical over 9 bases. This CDR3 comprises 15 residues. The junction had 5 bases not matched to a gene; V was cut back by 5 bases and J by 1 base. Germline values: CDR1 MDHEN, CDR2 SYDVKM. Here the CDR3 reads CASSRGTGRNTEAFF. Written as DNA, the CDR3 is TGTGCCAGCAGTAGGGGGACAGGGCGGAACACTGAAGCTTTCTTT. The complete variable domain, with remaining parts taken from reference TRBV28 and TRBJ1-1, reads DVKVTQSSRYLVKRTGEKVFLECVQDMDHENMFWYRQDPGLGLRLIYFSYDVKMKEKGDIPEGYSVSREKKERFSLILESASTNQTSMYLCASSRGTGRNTEAFFGQGTRLTVV.

This clonotype appeared many times. Sequence at one end of the junction differs from germline and may be a read error. The V and J genes are TRBV7-9 and TRBJ2-1; D gene uncertain. The CDR3 spans 12 residues. Germline V gene data show CDR1 as SEHNR and CDR2 as FQNEAQ (reference sequence). The CDR3 region has the DNA TGTGCCAACAGCTTAGGTGGGATTGAGCAGTTCTTC. Amino acid sequence: CANSLGGIEQFF.

This clonotype showed up many times. This chain uses TRBV29-1 with TRBJ1-2, with TRBD1 matching over 7 bases. The CDR3 has 12 residues. The germline gives CDR1 SQVTM, CDR2 ANQGSEA. V lost 3 bases to trimming and J lost 8 bases; unmatched junction nucleotides: 6. CDR3: CSVETGFRGYTF. The CDR3 DNA sequence: TGCAGCGTTGAGACAGGGTTTCGCGGCTACACCTTC. The variable domain in full, with the rest retrieved from reference TRBV29-1 and TRBJ1-2, is SAVISQKPSRDICQRGTSLTIQCQVDSQVTMMFWYRQQPGQSLTLIATANQGSEATYESGFVIDKFPISRPNLTFSTLTVSNMSPEDSSIYLCSVETGFRGYTFGSGTRLTVV.

Many counts were recorded for this clonotype. This sequence joins TRBV14 and TRBJ2-1, with D perhaps TRBD1 (5 bases). The CDR3 has 13 amino acids. Germline V gene lookup returns CDR1 SGHDN and CDR2 FVKESK. Deletions cut 1 base from V and 7 bases from J, with 8 bases between. CDR3 DNA: TGTGCCAGCAGCCAAGGTGGGGCTAATGAGCAGTTCTTC. Protein: CASSQGGANEQFF.

This chain links TRBV9 with TRBJ2-7; TRBD1 agrees at 9 bases. Germline CDR1 and CDR2: SGDLS and YYNGEE. The CDR3 has 17 amino acids. The V segment lost 4 bases and the J segment 0 bases; nucleotides outside the gene matches: 11. The DNA of the CDR3 is TGTGCCAGCAGCCCGACTTCGACAGGGGGTTTCTCCTACGAGCAGTACTTC. It codes for CASSPTSTGGFSYEQYF.

The rearrangement uses TRBV28 and TRBJ1-2; D remains unclear. V was cut by 3 bases and J by 4 bases, with 9 bases left in between. Germline CDR1 is MDHEN and CDR2 is SYDVKM. The CDR3 contains 13 residues. The CDR3 nucleotides are TGTGCCAGCAGTTTCACGGGCAGCTATGGCTACACCTTC. Protein sequence: CASSFTGSYGYTF.

The table lists this clonotype with many counts. The rearrangement links TRBV27 to TRBJ1-4, with 7 bases matching TRBD1. There are 15 residues in the CDR3. The V segment lost 5 bases and the J segment 5 bases; nucleotides outside the gene matches: 8. Germline CDR1 and CDR2: MNHEY and SMNVEV (reference sequence). This CDR3 reads CASSPRDRKNEKLFF. CDR3 coding DNA: TGTGCCAGCAGTCCCCGGGACAGAAAGAATGAAAAACTGTTTTTT.